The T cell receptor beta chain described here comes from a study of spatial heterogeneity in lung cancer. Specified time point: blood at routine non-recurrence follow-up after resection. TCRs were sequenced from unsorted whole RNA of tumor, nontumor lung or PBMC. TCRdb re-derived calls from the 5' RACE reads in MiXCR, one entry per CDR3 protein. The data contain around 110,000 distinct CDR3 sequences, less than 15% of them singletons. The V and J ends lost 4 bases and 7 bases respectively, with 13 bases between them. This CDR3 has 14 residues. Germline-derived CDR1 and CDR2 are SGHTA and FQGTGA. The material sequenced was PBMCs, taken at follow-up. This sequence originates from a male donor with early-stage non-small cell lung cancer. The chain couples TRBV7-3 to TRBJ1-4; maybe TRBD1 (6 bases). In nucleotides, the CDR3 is TGTGCCAGCAGCTCAGGGGTTCCAGGTGAAAAACTGTTTTTT. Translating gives CASSSGVPGEKLFF.